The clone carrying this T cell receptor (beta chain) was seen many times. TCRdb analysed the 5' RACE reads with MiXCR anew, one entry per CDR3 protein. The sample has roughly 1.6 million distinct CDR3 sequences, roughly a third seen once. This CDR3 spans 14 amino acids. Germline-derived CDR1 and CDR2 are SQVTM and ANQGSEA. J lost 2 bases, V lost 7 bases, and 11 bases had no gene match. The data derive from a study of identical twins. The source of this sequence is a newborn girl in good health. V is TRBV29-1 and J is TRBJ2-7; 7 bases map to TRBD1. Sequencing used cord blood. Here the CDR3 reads CSAIRITGAYEQYF. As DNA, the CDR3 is TGCAGCGCCATCCGGATTACAGGGGCCTACGAGCAGTACTTC.